The present entry profiles one T cell receptor (beta chain) with its context. This clonotype was picked up a small number of times. The antigen it binds to is not known. No base quality information exists; no much larger clone differs at one position. CDR1 is given as SQVTM and CDR2 as ANQGSEA, both from the germline V gene. The CDR3 holds 12 amino acids from the cysteine to the phenylalanine. The kept DNA is CDR3 alone, 36 bases in frame from the first base. V and J lose 5 bases and 4 bases, and a span of 10 bases separates them. The data stem from a study of T-cell reconstitution after alpha-beta-depleted transplantation in children listed by TCRdb under 2016. About the investigation overall: T-cell immune reconstitution after TCRalphabeta/CD19-depleted allogeneic hematopoietic cell transplantation in children was quantitatively tracked in the study by means of TCR repertoire profiling. General study outcomes and caveats: The apparently early alphabetaT-cell count recovery about two months after transplant was reportedly dependent on only several hundred rapidly expanded clones derived from non-depleted graft cells. Over the following months the frequencies of hyperexpanded clones went down, and after one year T-cell counts and TCRbeta diversity were mostly credited to newly produced T cells. In some patients, the high TCRbeta diversity seen at day 60 was put down to recipient T cells and intrathymic progenitors that had survived conditioning.

What this sample's treatment or condition label stands for: allogeneic hematopoietic cell transplantation with graft depleted of TCRalphabeta T cells and CD19 B cells. The children who served as transplant recipients had been given grafts of TCRalphabeta/CD19-depleted allogeneic hematopoietic cells. Library preparation was by PCR. The reads were generated on an Illumina HiSeq 2500. Molecular barcoding was employed in the preparation of TCR libraries, with unique molecular identifiers being used to normalize TCRbeta repertoire quantification. TCRdb trimmed public reads at Q25 via fastp, called clones via MiXCR and kept in-frame beta chains. For every CDR3 protein sequence, its rows merge into one entry that carries the most common genes and DNA. For this sample there are hundreds of thousands of distinct CDR3 sequences; around 16% appear just once. About 41% of the sample is held by the ten biggest clonotypes.

The chain links TRBV29-1 with TRBJ2-3; confidence is insufficient to name the D gene. This receptor was identified in a male patient aged 2-15 years who had a stem cell transplant for acute lymphoblastic leukemia, so the T cells may come from the graft donor. Here the sequenced sample was PBMCs, mostly from graft donor cells, taken 360 days after TCRalphabeta/CD19-depleted stem cell transplant. The nucleotide sequence is TGCAGCGTTCCTGGGTGGGCAGATACGCAGTATTTT. The encoded protein is CSVPGWADTQYF.